This TCR beta chain was observed in a study of human T cells and chemical hapten exposure. A single record per CDR3 protein comes from TCRdb applying MiXCR to the RACE reads. Among approximately 370,000 distinct CDR3 sequences listed, about 5% were seen once. As concerns this clonotype: The antigen is undetermined.

The time point: pre-sensitization, week 0. Described treatment: therapeutic diphenylcyclopropenone sensitization with weekly scalp DPC. Study-wide results and limits: As the donors had alopecia, their immune response may differ from healthy people's.

The sample here was whole blood, taken in connection with sensitization to the hapten diphenylcyclopropenone (DPC). The source is a woman aged 18-29 years with alopecia areata. Some clones in this sample may be carry-over from other donors' samples.

This chain's CDR3 is CASSYSIEVLAFF. The CDR3 DNA reads as TGTGCCAGCAGTTACTCGATTGAGGTGTTGGCTTTCTTT. The chain is built from TRBV6-5 and TRBJ1-1; D unresolved. The CDR3 sequence is 13 residues long. Germline CDR1 and CDR2: MNHEY and SVGAGI. Trimming took off 0 bases at V and 11 bases at J, with 13 bases between the two ends.